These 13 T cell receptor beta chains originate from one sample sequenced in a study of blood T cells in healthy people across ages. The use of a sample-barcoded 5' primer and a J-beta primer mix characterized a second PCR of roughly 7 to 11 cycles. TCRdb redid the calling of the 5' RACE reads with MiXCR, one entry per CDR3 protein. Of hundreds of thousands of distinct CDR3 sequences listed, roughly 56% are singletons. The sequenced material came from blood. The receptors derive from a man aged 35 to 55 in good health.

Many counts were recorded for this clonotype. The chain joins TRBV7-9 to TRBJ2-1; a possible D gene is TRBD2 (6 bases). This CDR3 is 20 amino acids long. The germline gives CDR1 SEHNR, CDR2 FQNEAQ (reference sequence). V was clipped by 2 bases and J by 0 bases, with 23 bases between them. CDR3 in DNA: TGTGCCAGCAGCTTATTCCTAGGCGGGAACGACCAAACCTCCTACAATGAGCAGTTCTTC. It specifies CASSLFLGGNDQTSYNEQFF.

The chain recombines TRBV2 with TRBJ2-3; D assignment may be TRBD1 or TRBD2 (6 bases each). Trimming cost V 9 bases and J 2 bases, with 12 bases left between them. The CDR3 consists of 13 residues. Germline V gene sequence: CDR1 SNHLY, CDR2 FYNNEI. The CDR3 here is CARRGANTDTQYF. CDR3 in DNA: TGTGCCAGAAGGGGGGCGAACACAGATACGCAGTATTTT.

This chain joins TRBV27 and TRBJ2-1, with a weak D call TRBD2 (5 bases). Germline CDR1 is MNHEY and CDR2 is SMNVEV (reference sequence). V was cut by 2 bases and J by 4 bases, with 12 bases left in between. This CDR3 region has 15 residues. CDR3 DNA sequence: TGTGCCAGCAGTTTACGAGACTACTTATACAATGAGCAGTTCTTC. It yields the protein CASSLRDYLYNEQFF.

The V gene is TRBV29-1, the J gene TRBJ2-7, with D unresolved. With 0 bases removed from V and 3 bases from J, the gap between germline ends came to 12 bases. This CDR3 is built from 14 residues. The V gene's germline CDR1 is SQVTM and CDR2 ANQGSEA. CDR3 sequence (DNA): TGCAGCGTTGAAGATCTTGCTGGAAACTACGAGCAGTACTTC. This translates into CSVEDLAGNYEQYF.

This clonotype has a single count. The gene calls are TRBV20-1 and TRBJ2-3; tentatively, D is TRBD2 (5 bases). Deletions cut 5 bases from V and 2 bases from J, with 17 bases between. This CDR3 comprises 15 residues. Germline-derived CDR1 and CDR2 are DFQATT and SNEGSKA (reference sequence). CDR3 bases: TGCAGTGCTCCCTCATACGAGAGGGCCACAGATACGCAGTATTTT. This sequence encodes CSAPSYERATDTQYF.

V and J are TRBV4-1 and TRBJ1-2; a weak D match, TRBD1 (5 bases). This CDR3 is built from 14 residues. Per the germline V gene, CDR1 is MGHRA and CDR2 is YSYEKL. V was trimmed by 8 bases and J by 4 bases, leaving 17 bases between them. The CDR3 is CASRTEGFGYGYTF. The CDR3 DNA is TGCGCCAGCCGCACAGAGGGGTTTGGCTATGGCTACACCTTC.

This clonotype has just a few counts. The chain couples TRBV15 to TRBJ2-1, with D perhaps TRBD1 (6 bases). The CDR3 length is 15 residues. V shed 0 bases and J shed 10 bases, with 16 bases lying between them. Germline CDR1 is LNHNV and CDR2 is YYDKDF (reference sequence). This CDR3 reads CATSRDSARGEEQFF. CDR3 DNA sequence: TGTGCCACCAGCAGAGATTCGGCCAGGGGAGAGGAGCAGTTCTTC.

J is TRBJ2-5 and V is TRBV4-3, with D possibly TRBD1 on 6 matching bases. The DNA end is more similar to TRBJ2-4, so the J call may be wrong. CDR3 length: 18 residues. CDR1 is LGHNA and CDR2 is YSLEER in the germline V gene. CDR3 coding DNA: TGCGCCAGCAGCCCAGGGGTCAGGGATTTTTCGGGTGAAAACATTCAGTACTTC. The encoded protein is CASSPGVRDFSGENIQYF.

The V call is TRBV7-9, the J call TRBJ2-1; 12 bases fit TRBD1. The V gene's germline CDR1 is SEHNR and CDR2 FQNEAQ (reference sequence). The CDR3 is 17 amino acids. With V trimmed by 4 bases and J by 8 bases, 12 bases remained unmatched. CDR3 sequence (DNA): TGTGCCAGCAGCTACCGGGACAGGGGGCAAAATTTCGATGAGCAGTTCTTC. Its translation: CASSYRDRGQNFDEQFF.

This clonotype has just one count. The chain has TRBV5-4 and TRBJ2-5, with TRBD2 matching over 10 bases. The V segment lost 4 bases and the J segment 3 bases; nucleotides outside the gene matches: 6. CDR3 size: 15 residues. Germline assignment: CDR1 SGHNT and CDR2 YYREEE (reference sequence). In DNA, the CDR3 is TGTGCCAGCAGCACCCCGGGACTAGCGAAAGAGACCCAGTACTTC. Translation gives CASSTPGLAKETQYF. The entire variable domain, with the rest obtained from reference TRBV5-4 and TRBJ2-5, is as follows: ETGVTQSPTHLIKTRGQQVTLRCSSQSGHNTVSWYQQALGQGPQFIFQYYREEENGRGNFPPRFSGLQFPNYSSELNVNALELDDSALYLCASSTPGLAKETQYFGPGTRLLVL.

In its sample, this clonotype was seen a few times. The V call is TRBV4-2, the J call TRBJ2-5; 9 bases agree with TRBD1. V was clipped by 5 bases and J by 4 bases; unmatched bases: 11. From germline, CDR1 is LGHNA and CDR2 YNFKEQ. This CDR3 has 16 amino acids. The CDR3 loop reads CASSYSGDRAVETQYF. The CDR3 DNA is TGTGCCAGCAGCTACTCAGGGGACAGGGCAGTAGAGACCCAGTACTTC.

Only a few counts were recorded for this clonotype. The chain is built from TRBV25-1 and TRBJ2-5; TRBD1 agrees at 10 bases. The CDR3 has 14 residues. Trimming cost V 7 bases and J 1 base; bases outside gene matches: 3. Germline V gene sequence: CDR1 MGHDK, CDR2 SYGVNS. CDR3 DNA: TGTGCCAGCACCAGGACAGGGGGCCAAGAGACCCAGTACTTC. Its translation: CASTRTGGQETQYF.

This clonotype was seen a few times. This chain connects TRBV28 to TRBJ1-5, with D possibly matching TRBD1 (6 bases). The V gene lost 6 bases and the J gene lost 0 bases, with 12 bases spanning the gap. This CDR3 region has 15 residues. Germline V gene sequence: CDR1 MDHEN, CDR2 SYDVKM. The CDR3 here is CASRGGKNSNQPQHF. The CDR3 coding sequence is TGTGCCAGCAGGGGGGGCAAAAATAGCAATCAGCCCCAGCATTTT.